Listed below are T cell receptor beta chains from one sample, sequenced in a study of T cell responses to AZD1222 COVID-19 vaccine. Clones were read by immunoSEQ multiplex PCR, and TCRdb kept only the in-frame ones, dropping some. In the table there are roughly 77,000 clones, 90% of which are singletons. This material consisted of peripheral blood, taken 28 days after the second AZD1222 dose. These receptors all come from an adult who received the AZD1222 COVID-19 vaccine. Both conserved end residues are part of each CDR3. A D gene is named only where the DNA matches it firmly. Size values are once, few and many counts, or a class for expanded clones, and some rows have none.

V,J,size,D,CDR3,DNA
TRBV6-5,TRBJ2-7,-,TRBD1,CASTTGTGYEQYF,TGTGCCAGCACGACAGGGACGGGCTACGAGCAGTACTTC
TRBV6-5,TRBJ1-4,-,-,CASSHDSSTNEKLFF,TGTGCCAGCAGCCATGACAGCTCAACTAATGAAAAACTGTTTTTT
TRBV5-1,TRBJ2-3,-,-,CASSLEAVYTDTQYF,TGCGCCAGCAGCTTGGAGGCGGTATACACAGATACGCAGTATTTT
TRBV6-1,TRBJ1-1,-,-,CASSEGPSGSLGNEAFF,TGTGCCAGCAGTGAAGGTCCTTCGGGGTCACTGGGCAATGAAGCTTTCTTT
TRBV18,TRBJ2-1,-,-,CASSPRASPTEQFF,TGTGCCAGCTCACCACGCGCCAGTCCAACTGAGCAGTTCTTC
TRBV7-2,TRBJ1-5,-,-,CASSTLTGPSNQPQHF,TGTGCCAGCAGCACCCTGACGGGGCCAAGCAATCAGCCCCAGCATTTT
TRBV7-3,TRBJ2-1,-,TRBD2,CASSLTPGLAGNEQFF,TGTGCCAGCAGCTTAACCCCGGGACTAGCGGGCAATGAGCAGTTCTTC
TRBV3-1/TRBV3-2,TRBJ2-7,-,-,CASSPFGPHEQYF,TGTGCCAGCAGCCCGTTTGGTCCCCACGAGCAGTACTTC
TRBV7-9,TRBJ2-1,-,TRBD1,CASIPPGTGANEQFF,TGTGCCAGCATCCCACCGGGGACAGGGGCCAATGAGCAGTTCTTC
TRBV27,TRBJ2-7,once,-,CASSFHNSYEQYF,TGTGCCAGCAGTTTTCACAACTCCTACGAGCAGTACTTC
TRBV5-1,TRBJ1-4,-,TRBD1,CASSSRQGARKLFF,TGCGCCAGCAGCTCTAGACAGGGGGCGCGGAAACTGTTTTTT
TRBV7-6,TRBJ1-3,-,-,CASSTQTESGNTIYF,TGTGCCAGCAGCACCCAGACAGAGTCCGGAAACACCATATATTTT
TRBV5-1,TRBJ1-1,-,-,CASSLDGLRGTEAFF,TGCGCCAGCAGCCTTGATGGCCTCAGGGGCACTGAAGCTTTCTTT
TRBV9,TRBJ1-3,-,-,CASSVEWRGVSSGNTIYF,TGTGCCAGCAGCGTAGAATGGAGGGGAGTCAGCTCTGGAAACACCATATATTTT
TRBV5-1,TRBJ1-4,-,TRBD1,CASSDLNTGGDAEKLFF,TGCGCCAGCAGCGATTTAAACACAGGGGGCGATGCTGAAAAACTGTTTTTT
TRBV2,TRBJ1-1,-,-,CASRPGPYGSGTEAFF,TGTGCCAGCCGCCCGGGGCCCTATGGATCTGGCACTGAAGCTTTCTTT
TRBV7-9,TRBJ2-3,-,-,CASSGRQAPDTQYF,TGTGCCAGCAGCGGCCGACAGGCCCCAGATACGCAGTATTTT
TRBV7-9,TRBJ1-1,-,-,CASSFLGRTTEAFF,TGTGCCAGCAGCTTCCTTGGCAGAACCACTGAAGCTTTCTTT
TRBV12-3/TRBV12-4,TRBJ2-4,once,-,CASSSGVSIQYF,TGTGCCAGCAGTTCAGGGGTGAGCATTCAGTACTTC
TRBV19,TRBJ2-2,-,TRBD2,CASSPLAGTGELFF,TGTGCCAGTAGTCCTCTAGCGGGCACCGGGGAGCTGTTTTTT